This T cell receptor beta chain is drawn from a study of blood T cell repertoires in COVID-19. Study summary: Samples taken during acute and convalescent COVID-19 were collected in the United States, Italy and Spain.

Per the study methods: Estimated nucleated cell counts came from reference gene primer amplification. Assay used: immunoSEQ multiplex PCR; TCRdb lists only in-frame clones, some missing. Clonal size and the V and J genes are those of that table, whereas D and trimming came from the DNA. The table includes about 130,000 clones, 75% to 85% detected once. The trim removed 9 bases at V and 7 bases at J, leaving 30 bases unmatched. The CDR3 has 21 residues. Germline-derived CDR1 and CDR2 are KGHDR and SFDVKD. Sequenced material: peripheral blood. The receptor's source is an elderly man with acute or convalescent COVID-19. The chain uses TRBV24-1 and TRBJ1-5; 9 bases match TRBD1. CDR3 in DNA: TGTGCCACCTTTGCTGGCTCTATACCGGGACAGGGCTGCGCGTTCGTCCAGCCCCAGCATTTT. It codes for CATFAGSIPGQGCAFVQPQHF.